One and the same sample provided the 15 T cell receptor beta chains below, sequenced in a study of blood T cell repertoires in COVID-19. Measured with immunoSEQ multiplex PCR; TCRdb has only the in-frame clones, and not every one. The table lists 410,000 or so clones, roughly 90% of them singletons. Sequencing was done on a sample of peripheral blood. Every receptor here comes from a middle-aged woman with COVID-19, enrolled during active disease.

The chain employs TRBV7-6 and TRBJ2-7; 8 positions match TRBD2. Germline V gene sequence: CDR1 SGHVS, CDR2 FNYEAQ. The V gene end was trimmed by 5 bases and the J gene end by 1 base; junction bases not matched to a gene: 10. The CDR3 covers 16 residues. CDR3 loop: CASSNQAGGASYEQYF. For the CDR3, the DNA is TGTGCCAGCAGCAACCAGGCCGGGGGGGCGTCCTACGAGCAGTACTTC.

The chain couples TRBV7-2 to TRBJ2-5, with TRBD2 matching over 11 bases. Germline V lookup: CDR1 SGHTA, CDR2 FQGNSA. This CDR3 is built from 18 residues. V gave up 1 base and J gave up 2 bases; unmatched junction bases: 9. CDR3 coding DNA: TGTGCCAGCAGCTTAGGGGATTTAGCGGGAGGGGTACAAGAGACCCAGTACTTC. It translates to CASSLGDLAGGVQETQYF.

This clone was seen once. The CDR3 bases are TGTGCCAGCAGTTTTTCACAGGGGTATCCCTACGAGCAGTACTTC. Encoded protein: CASSFSQGYPYEQYF. The V gene is TRBV27, the J gene TRBJ2-7; TRBD1 aligns across 7 bases. From germline, CDR1 is MNHEY and CDR2 SMNVEV (reference sequence). The CDR3 loop spans 15 amino acids. After removal of 3 bases from V and 2 bases from J, the junction contained 7 bases not matched to a gene.

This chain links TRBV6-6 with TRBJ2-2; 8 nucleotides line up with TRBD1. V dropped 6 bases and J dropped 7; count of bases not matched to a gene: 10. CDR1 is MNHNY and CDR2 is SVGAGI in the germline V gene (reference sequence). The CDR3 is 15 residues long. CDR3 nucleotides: TGTGCCAGCAGAGGCCTCAGGGGGCCGGTCGGGGAGCTGTTTTTT. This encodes CASRGLRGPVGELFF.

CDR3 nucleotides: TGTGCCACCAGCAGAGATCTACAGGGTAACCACGAGCAGTACTTC. Translating gives CATSRDLQGNHEQYF. This chain connects TRBV15 to TRBJ2-7, with TRBD1 as a possible D gene (6 bases). Deletions cut 0 bases from V and 5 bases from J, with 14 bases between. Germline CDR1 and CDR2: LNHNV and YYDKDF (reference sequence). The CDR3 covers 15 residues.

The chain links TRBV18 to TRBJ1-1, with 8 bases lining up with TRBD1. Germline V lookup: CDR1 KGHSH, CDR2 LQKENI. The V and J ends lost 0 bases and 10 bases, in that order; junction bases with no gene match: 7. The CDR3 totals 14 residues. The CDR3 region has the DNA TGTGCCAGCTCACCACCGGCCAGGGGGCTGGGAGCTTTCTTT. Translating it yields CASSPPARGLGAFF.

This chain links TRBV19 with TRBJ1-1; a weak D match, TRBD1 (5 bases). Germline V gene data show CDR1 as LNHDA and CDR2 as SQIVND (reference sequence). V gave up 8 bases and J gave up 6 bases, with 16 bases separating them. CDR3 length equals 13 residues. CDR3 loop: CASSRVLGAEAFF. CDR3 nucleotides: TGTGCCAGTTCCAGGGTTTTAGGAGCTGAAGCTTTCTTT.

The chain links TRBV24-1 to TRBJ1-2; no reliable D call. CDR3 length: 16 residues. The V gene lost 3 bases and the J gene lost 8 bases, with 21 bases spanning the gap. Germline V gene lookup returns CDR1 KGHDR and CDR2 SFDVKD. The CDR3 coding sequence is TGTGCCACCAGTGATGCCTCCGGGCCGACCTCGGGGGGCTACACCTTC. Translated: CATSDASGPTSGGYTF.

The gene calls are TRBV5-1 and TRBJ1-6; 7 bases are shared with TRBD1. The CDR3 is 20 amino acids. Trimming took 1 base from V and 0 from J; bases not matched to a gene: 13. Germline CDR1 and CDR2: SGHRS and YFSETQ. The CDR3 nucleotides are TGCGCCAGCAGCTTGCCCCTTAGGGGGCGACTAGACTCCTATAATTCACCCCTCCACTTT. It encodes CASSLPLRGRLDSYNSPLHF. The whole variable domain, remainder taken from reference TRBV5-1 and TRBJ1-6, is KAGVTQTPRYLIKTRGQQVTLSCSPISGHRSVSWYQQTPGQGLQFLFEYFSETQRNKGNFPGRFSGRQFSNSRSEMNVSTLELGDSALYLCASSLPLRGRLDSYNSPLHFGNGTRLTVT.

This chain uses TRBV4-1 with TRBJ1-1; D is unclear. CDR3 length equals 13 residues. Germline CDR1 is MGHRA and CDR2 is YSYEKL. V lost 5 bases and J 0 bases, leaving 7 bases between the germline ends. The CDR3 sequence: CASSLIMNTEAFF. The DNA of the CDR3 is TGCGCCAGCAGCTTAATTATGAACACTGAAGCTTTCTTT.

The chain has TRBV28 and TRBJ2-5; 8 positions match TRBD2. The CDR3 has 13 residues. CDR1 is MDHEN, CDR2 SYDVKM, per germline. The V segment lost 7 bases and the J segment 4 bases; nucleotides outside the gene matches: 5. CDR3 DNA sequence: TGTGCCAGCACACGGGAGGGGAGAGAGACCCAGTACTTC. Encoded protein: CASTREGRETQYF.

CDR3 nucleotides: TGTGCCAGCAGCGCAGCAGGAAGCACTGAAGCTTTCTTT. It codes for CASSAAGSTEAFF. The V call is TRBV9, the J call TRBJ1-1; unclear D gene. CDR3 length equals 13 residues. CDR1 and CDR2 (germline): SGDLS, YYNGEE. Trimming removed 3 bases from V and 4 bases from J, with 10 bases in between.

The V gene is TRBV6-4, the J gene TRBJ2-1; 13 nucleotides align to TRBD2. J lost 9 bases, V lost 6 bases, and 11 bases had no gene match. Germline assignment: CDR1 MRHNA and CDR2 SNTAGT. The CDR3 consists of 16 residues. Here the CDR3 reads CASSDITGTSGAEQFF. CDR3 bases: TGTGCCAGCAGCGATATTACCGGGACTAGCGGGGCTGAGCAGTTCTTC.

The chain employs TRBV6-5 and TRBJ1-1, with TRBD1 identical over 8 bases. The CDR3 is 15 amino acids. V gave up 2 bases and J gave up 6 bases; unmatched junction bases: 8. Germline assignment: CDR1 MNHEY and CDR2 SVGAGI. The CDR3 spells CASSYRPQDRAEAFF. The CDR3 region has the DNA TGTGCCAGCAGTTACAGGCCCCAGGACAGGGCTGAAGCTTTCTTT.

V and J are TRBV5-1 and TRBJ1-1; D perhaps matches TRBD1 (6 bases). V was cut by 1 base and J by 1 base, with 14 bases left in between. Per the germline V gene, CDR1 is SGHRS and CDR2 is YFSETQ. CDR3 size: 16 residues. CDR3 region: CASSLPWGPGNTEAFF. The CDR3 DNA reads TGCGCCAGCAGCTTGCCTTGGGGGCCGGGGAACACTGAAGCTTTCTTT.